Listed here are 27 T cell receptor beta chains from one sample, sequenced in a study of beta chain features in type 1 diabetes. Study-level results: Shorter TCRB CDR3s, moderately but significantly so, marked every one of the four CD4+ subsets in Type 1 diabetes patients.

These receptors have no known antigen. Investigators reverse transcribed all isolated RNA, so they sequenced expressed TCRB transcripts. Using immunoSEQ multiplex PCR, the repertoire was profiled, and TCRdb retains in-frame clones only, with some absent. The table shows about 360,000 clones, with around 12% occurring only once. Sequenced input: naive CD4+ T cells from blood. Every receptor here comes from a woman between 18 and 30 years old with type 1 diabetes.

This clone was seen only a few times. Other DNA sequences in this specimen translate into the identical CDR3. For the CDR3, the DNA is TGTGCCAGCAGCGTCGGACTAGCGGGGACAGATACGCAGTATTTT. Amino acid sequence: CASSVGLAGTDTQYF. The chain links TRBV9 to TRBJ2-3; 12 nucleotides agree with TRBD2. Germline V lookup: CDR1 SGDLS, CDR2 YYNGEE. After removal of 2 bases from V and 3 bases from J, the junction contained 1 base not matched to a gene. The CDR3 runs 15 residues.

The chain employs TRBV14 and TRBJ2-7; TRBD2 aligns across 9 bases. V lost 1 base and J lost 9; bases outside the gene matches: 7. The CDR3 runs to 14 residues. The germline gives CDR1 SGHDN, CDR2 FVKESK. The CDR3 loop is CASSQVAGGPGQYF. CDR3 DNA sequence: TGTGCCAGCAGCCAAGTTGCGGGAGGGCCAGGGCAGTACTTC.

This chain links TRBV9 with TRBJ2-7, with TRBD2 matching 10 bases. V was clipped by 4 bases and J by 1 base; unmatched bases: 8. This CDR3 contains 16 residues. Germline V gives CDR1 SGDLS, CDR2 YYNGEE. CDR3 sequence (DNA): TGTGCCAGCAGCCCTAGGGTAGCGGGAGGATCCTACGAGCAGTACTTC. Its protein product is CASSPRVAGGSYEQYF.

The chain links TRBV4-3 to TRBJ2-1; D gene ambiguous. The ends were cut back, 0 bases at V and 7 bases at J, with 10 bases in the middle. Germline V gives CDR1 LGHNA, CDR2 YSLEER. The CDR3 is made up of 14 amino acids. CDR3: CASSQEGYGNEQFF. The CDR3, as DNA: TGCGCCAGCAGCCAAGAAGGTTACGGGAATGAGCAGTTCTTC.

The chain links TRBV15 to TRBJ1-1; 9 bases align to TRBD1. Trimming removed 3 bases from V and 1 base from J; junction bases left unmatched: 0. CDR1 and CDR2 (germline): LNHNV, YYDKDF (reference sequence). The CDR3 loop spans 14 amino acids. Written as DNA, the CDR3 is TGTGCCACCAGCAGGGGACAGGGGAACACTGAAGCTTTCTTT. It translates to CATSRGQGNTEAFF.

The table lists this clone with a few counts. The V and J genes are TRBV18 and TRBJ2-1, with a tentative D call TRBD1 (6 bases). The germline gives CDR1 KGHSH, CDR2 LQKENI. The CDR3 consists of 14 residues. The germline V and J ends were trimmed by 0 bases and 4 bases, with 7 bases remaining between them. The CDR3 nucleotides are TGTGCCAGCTCACCACCCCAGGGGTACAATGAGCAGTTCTTC. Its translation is CASSPPQGYNEQFF.

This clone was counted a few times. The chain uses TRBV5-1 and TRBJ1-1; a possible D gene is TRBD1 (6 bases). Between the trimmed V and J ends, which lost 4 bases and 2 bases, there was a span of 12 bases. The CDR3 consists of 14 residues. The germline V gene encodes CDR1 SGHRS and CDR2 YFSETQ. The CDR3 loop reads CASSITGLNTEAFF. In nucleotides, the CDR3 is TGCGCCAGCAGCATCACAGGGCTTAACACTGAAGCTTTCTTT.

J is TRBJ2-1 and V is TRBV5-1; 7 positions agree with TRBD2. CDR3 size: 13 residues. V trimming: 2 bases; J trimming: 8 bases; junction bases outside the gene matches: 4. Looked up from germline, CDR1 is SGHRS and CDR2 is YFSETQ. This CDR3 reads CASSFGGRDEQFF. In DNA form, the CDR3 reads TGCGCCAGCAGCTTCGGAGGGAGGGATGAGCAGTTCTTC.

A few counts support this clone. As DNA, the CDR3 is TGTGCCAGCAGCTTAGTCGTACAGGGACTATACGAGCAGTACTTC. Its translation is CASSLVVQGLYEQYF. The chain joins TRBV7-2 to TRBJ2-7, with D possibly TRBD2 on 7 matching bases. The CDR3 runs 15 residues. Per germline, CDR1 SGHTA and CDR2 FQGNSA. V dropped 1 base and J dropped 4 bases, with 14 bases sitting between them. Based on the CDR3 plus reference TRBV7-2 and TRBJ2-7, the full variable domain is GAGVSQSPSNKVTEKGKDVELRCDPISGHTALYWYRQSLGQGLEFLIYFQGNSAPDKSGLPSDRFSAERTGGSVSTLTIQRTQQEDSAVYLCASSLVVQGLYEQYFGPGTRLTVT.

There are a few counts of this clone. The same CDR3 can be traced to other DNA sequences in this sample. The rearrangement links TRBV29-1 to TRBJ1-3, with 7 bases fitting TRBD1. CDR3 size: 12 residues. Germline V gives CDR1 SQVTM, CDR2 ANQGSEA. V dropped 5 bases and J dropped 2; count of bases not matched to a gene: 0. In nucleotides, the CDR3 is TGCAGCGTTCAGGGGGCTGGAAACACCATATATTTT. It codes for CSVQGAGNTIYF.

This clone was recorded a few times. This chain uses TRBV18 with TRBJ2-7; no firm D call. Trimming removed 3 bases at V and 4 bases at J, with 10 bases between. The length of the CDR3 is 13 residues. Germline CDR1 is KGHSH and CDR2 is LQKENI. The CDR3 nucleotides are TGTGCCAGCTCACCGCCGGGTATTTACGAGCAGTACTTC. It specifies CASSPPGIYEQYF.

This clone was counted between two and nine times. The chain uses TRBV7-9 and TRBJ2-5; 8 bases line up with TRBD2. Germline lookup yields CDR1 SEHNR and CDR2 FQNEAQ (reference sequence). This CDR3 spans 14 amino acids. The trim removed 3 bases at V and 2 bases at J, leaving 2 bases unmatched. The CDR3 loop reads CASSFRGGQETQYF. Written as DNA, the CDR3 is TGTGCCAGCAGCTTTCGGGGGGGACAAGAGACCCAGTACTTC.

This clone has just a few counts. The CDR3 reads CSVGDRKMNTEAFF. The CDR3 nucleotides are TGCAGCGTAGGGGACAGAAAGATGAACACTGAAGCTTTCTTT. The V call is TRBV29-1, the J call TRBJ1-1, with TRBD1 identical over 7 bases. The germline V gene encodes CDR1 SQVTM and CDR2 ANQGSEA. The CDR3 sequence is 14 residues long. After removal of 6 bases from V and 0 bases from J, the junction contained 7 bases not matched to a gene.

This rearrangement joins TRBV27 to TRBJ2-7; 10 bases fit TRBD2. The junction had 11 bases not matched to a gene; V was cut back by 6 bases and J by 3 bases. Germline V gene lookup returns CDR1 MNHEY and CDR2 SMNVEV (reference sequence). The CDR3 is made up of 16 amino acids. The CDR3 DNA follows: TGTGCCAGCAGCACAAACACACTAGCGGGGCGCTACGAGCAGTACTTC. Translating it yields CASSTNTLAGRYEQYF.

The CDR3: CASSQGERGGSYEQYF. The CDR3 DNA reads TGTGCCAGCAGCCAAGGGGAAAGAGGGGGCTCCTACGAGCAGTACTTC. The V and J genes are TRBV4-2 and TRBJ2-7; a possible D gene is TRBD1 (6 bases). Trimming took 1 base from V and 0 from J, leaving 13 bases between them. The CDR3 spans 16 residues. CDR1 and CDR2 (germline): LGHNA, YNFKEQ.

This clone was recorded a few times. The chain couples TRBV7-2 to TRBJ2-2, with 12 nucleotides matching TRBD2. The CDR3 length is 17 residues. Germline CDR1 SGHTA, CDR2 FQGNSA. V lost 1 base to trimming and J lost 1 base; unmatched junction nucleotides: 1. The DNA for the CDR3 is TGTGCCAGCAGCTTAGTGGGACTAGCGGGGAACACCGGGGAGCTGTTTTTT. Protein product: CASSLVGLAGNTGELFF. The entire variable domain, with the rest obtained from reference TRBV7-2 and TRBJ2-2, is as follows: GAGVSQSPSNKVTEKGKDVELRCDPISGHTALYWYRQSLGQGLEFLIYFQGNSAPDKSGLPSDRFSAERTGGSVSTLTIQRTQQEDSAVYLCASSLVGLAGNTGELFFGEGSRLTVL.

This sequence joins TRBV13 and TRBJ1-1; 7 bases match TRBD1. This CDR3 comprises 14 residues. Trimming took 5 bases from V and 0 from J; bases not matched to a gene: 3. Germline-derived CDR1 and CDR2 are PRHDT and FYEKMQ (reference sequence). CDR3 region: CASSLDRVNTEAFF. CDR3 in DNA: TGTGCCAGCAGCCTAGACAGGGTGAACACTGAAGCTTTCTTT.

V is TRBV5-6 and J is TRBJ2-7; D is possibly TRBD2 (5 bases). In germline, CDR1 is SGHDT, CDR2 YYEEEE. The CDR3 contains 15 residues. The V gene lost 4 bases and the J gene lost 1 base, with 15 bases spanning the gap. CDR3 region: CASSAQARGSYEQYF. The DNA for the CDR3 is TGTGCCAGCAGCGCCCAGGCCCGGGGATCCTACGAGCAGTACTTC.

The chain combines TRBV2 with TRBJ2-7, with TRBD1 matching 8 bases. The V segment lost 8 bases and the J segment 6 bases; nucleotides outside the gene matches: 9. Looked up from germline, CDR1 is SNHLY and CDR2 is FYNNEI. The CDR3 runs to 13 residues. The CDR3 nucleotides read TGTGCCAGCCAGTCAGGGGGCTGGGGCGAGCAGTACTTC. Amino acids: CASQSGGWGEQYF.

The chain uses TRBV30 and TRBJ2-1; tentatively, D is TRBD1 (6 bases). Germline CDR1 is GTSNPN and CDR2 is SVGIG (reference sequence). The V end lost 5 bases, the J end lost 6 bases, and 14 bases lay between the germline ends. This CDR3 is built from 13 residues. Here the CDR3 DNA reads TGTGCCTGGGACAGGACGGCTGTCAATGAGCAGTTCTTC. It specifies CAWDRTAVNEQFF.

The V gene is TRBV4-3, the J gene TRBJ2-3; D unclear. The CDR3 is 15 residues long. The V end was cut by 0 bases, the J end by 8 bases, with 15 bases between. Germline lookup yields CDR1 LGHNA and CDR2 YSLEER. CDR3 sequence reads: CASSQDSASSGTQYF. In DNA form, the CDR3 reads TGCGCCAGCAGCCAAGACTCGGCCAGCTCGGGTACGCAGTATTTT.

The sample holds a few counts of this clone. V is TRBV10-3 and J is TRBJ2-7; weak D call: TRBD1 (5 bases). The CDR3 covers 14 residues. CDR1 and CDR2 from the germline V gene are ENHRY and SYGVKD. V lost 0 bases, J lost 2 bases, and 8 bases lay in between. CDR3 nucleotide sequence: TGTGCCATCAGTGAGTCGACAGACGCCTACGAGCAGTACTTC. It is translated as CAISESTDAYEQYF.

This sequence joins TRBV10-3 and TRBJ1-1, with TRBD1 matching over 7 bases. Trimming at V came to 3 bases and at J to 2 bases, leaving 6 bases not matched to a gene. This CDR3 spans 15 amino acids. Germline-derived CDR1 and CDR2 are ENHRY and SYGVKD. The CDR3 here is CAISDYDRANTEAFF. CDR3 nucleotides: TGTGCCATCAGTGACTACGACAGGGCAAACACTGAAGCTTTCTTT.

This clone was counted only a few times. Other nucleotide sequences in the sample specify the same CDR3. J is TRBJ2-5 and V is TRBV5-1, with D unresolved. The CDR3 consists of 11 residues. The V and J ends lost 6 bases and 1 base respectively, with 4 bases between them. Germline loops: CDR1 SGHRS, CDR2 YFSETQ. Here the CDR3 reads CASTLQETQYF. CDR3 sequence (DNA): TGCGCCAGCACCCTCCAAGAGACCCAGTACTTC.

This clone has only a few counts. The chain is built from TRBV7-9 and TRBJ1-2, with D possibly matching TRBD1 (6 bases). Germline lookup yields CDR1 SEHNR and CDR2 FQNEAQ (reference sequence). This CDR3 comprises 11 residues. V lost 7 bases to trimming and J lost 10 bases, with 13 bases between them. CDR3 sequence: CASNNYRAYTF. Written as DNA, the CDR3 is TGTGCCAGCAACAATTACAGGGCCTACACCTTC.

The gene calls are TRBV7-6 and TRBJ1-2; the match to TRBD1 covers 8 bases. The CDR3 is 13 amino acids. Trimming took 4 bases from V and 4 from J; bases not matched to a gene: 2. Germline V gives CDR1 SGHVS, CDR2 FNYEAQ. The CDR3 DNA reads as TGTGCCAGCAGCTCTGGACAGGGCTATGGCTACACCTTC. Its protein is CASSSGQGYGYTF. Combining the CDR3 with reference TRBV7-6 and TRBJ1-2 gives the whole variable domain GAGVSQSPRYKVTKRGQDVALRCDPISGHVSLYWYRQALGQGPEFLTYFNYEAQQDKSGLPNDRFSAERPEGSISTLTIQRTEQRDSAMYRCASSSGQGYGYTFGSGTRLTVV.

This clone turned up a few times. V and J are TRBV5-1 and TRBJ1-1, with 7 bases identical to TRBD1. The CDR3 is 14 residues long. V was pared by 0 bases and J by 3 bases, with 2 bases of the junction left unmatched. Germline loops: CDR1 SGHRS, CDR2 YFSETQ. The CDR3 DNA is TGCGCCAGCAGCTTGGGACAGGGTTACACTGAAGCTTTCTTT. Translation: CASSLGQGYTEAFF.